This section outlines one T cell receptor beta chain sequence together with its context. Original handling: Nucleated cell number was recorded as an estimate derived from reference gene primer amplification. TCRdb keeps only in-frame clones here, not all; method: immunoSEQ multiplex PCR. V and J calls and clone size come straight from that table; D and trimming were deduced from the DNA. Seen here are over 50,000 clones, more than 60% observed once, and the top ten hold 15%. This entry comes from a study of blood T cell repertoires in COVID-19. In germline, CDR1 is KGHDR, CDR2 SFDVKD. The CDR3 has 15 amino acids. With V trimmed by 5 bases and J by 4 bases, 10 bases remained unmatched.

The sample comprised peripheral blood. The chain carries TRBV24-1 and TRBJ2-7; 7 bases align to TRBD1. The source is a human donor with active or convalescent COVID-19. The donor label of this sample is uncertain. CDR3 in DNA: TGTGCCACCAGTGCGAGAACAGGGGAACAATACGAGCAGTACTTC. Its translation: CATSARTGEQYEQYF.